One and the same sample provided the 14 T cell receptor beta chains below, sequenced in a study of cytomegalovirus exposure and HLA in healthy donors. Only in-frame clones appear in the TCRdb table, and some are missing; sequencing was by immunoSEQ multiplex PCR. The sample records a few hundred thousand clones, about 90% being singletons. Sequences were obtained from PBMCs. The receptors were gathered from a woman aged 18 to 35 in good health and CMV-seronegative.

This chain links TRBV4-1 with TRBJ2-5; 11 bases agree with TRBD2. V lost 6 bases to trimming and J lost 2 bases; unmatched junction nucleotides: 5. CDR1 MGHRA and CDR2 YSYEKL come from the germline V gene. The CDR3 is 15 residues long. This chain's CDR3 is CASRPSGGLQETQYF. Written as DNA, the CDR3 is TGCGCCAGCAGACCTAGCGGGGGGTTACAAGAGACCCAGTACTTC.

In this sample, this clone turned up a few times. The chain carries TRBV7-9 and TRBJ1-6; D may be TRBD1 (5 bases). The germline CDR1 and CDR2 sequences are SEHNR and FQNEAQ (reference sequence). V gave up 4 bases and J gave up 10 bases, with 20 bases separating them. This CDR3 is 16 amino acids long. This CDR3 is CASSSYGGVAKSPLHF. In nucleotides, the CDR3 is TGTGCCAGCAGCTCCTACGGAGGGGTAGCGAAGTCACCCCTCCACTTT.

The V gene is TRBV7-9, the J gene TRBJ2-2, with 9 nucleotides matching TRBD1. The CDR3 is made up of 17 amino acids. Germline CDR1 and CDR2: SEHNR and FQNEAQ (reference sequence). J gave up 6 bases and V 3 bases, and 11 bases lay outside the gene matches. In DNA, the CDR3 is TGTGCCAGCAGCTTGGGACAGGGACTCCGTAGGTCCGGGGAGCTGTTTTTT. Protein: CASSLGQGLRRSGELFF.

The V gene is TRBV29-1, the J gene TRBJ2-1; 9 nucleotides line up with TRBD2. V was pared by 4 bases and J by 5 bases, with 9 bases of the junction left unmatched. CDR1 SQVTM and CDR2 ANQGSEA come from the germline V gene. There are 15 residues in the CDR3. CDR3 region: CSVAGRLAVNNEQFF. The CDR3 DNA reads TGCAGCGTTGCGGGCCGACTAGCGGTCAACAATGAGCAGTTCTTC.

The chain joins TRBV28 to TRBJ2-7; 7 nucleotides match TRBD2. In germline, CDR1 is MDHEN, CDR2 SYDVKM. Trimming at V came to 7 bases and at J to 2 bases, leaving 8 bases not matched to a gene. The CDR3 loop spans 14 amino acids. The CDR3 nucleotides read TGTGCCAGCATCCCCCCACTAGCGACCTACGAGCAGTACTTC. It is translated as CASIPPLATYEQYF.

This clone was seen once. The chain is built from TRBV5-4 and TRBJ2-1, with unresolved D. The CDR3 runs 11 residues. CDR1 is SGHNT and CDR2 is YYREEE in the germline V gene (reference sequence). Trimming took off 0 bases at V and 10 bases at J, with 5 bases between the two ends. CDR3 sequence (DNA): TGTGCCAGCAGCTTGGTTAGCGAGCAGTTCTTC. Its protein is CASSLVSEQFF. The full variable domain, with the rest looked up from reference TRBV5-4 and TRBJ2-1, is ETGVTQSPTHLIKTRGQQVTLRCSSQSGHNTVSWYQQALGQGPQFIFQYYREEENGRGNFPPRFSGLQFPNYSSELNVNALELDDSALYLCASSLVSEQFFGPGTRLTVL.

The chain links TRBV19 to TRBJ2-2, with TRBD2 as a possible D gene (5 bases). V was clipped by 1 base and J by 6 bases, with 15 bases between them. The CDR3 has 16 amino acids. Looked up from germline, CDR1 is LNHDA and CDR2 is SQIVND (reference sequence). This CDR3 reads CASSIADSALPGELFF. CDR3 sequence (DNA): TGTGCCAGTAGTATAGCGGACTCGGCGCTTCCCGGGGAGCTGTTTTTT. Variable domain in full (rest from reference TRBV19 and TRBJ2-2): DGGITQSPKYLFRKEGQNVTLSCEQNLNHDAMYWYRQDPGQGLRLIYYSQIVNDFQKGDIAEGYSVSREKKESFPLTVTSAQKNPTAFYLCASSIADSALPGELFFGEGSRLTVL.

This clone has just one count. The chain has TRBV30 and TRBJ2-1, with 10 nucleotides matching TRBD1. CDR3 length: 18 amino acids. In germline, CDR1 is GTSNPN, CDR2 SVGIG (reference sequence). V lost 2 bases to trimming and J lost 7 bases; unmatched junction nucleotides: 17. This CDR3 is CAWSPIWRGTGARNEQFF. In DNA, the CDR3 is TGTGCCTGGAGTCCGATTTGGAGGGGGACAGGGGCGAGGAATGAGCAGTTCTTC.

This clone occurred once. This rearrangement joins TRBV7-8 to TRBJ2-7; weak D call: TRBD1 (5 bases). CDR3 length: 15 amino acids. The V end was cut by 5 bases, the J end by 4 bases, with 18 bases between. Germline-derived CDR1 and CDR2 are SGHVS and FQNEAQ. The CDR3 nucleotides are TGTGCCAGCAGCCGCGGACACGGTTGGGAATACGAGCAGTACGTC. Translating gives CASSRGHGWEYEQYV.

V is TRBV1 and J is TRBJ1-2; TRBD1 reflects the table's D call only, with no check against the DNA. TRBV1 is an annotated pseudogene. This CDR3 region has 18 residues. In DNA, the CDR3 is TGCACCAGCAGCCAATTAGTTTGTCCTGGACAGGGGTTGAATGGCTACACCTTC. Amino acid sequence: CTSSQLVCPGQGLNGYTF.

CDR3 protein: CASSLAEWLAGAGANVLTF. CDR3 bases: TGTGCCAGCAGCTTAGCCGAGTGGCTAGCGGGGGCTGGGGCCAACGTCCTGACTTTC. The V and J genes are TRBV7-9 and TRBJ2-6; the match to TRBD2 covers 10 bases. This CDR3 contains 19 residues. With 0 bases clipped from V and 2 bases from J, the junction kept 7 bases outside the gene matches. CDR1 and CDR2 (germline): SEHNR, FQNEAQ (reference sequence). The complete variable domain, with remaining parts taken from reference TRBV7-9 and TRBJ2-6, reads DTGVSQNPRHKITKRGQNVTFRCDPISEHNRLYWYRQTLGQGPEFLTYFQNEAQLEKSRLLSDRFSAERPKGSFSTLEIQRTEQGDSAMYLCASSLAEWLAGAGANVLTFGAGSRLTVL.

The V call is TRBV2, the J call TRBJ2-2, with D perhaps matching TRBD2 (5 bases). Trimming stripped 2 bases from V and 0 bases from J, with 10 bases between. The CDR3 covers 16 residues. The germline gives CDR1 SNHLY, CDR2 FYNNEI. The chain's CDR3 is CASSEREVANTGELFF. The CDR3 region has the DNA TGTGCCAGCAGTGAACGGGAAGTCGCGAACACCGGGGAGCTGTTTTTT. Full variable domain (remainder filled in from reference TRBV2 and TRBJ2-2): EPEVTQTPSHQVTQMGQEVILRCVPISNHLYFYWYRQILGQKVEFLVSFYNNEISEKSEIFDDQFSVERPDGSNFTLKIRSTKLEDSAMYFCASSEREVANTGELFFGEGSRLTVL.

The chain links TRBV10-1 to TRBJ2-3; maybe TRBD1 (5 bases). V dropped 5 bases and J dropped 8 bases, with 23 bases sitting between them. CDR1 and CDR2 (germline): WNHNN, SYGVQD (reference sequence). The CDR3 has 16 residues. This CDR3 is CASSPGHGAPQGTQYF. The CDR3 DNA reads as TGCGCCAGCAGTCCTGGACATGGGGCACCTCAGGGTACGCAGTATTTT.

The chain uses TRBV9 and TRBJ2-7, with a tentative D call TRBD1 (6 bases). The CDR3 is 13 amino acids. In germline, CDR1 is SGDLS, CDR2 YYNGEE. The V end lost 5 bases, the J end lost 1 base, and 10 bases lay between the germline ends. The CDR3 here is CASSQDSSYEQYF. The CDR3 DNA sequence: TGTGCCAGCAGTCAGGACAGTTCCTACGAGCAGTACTTC.